Below are 25 T cell receptor beta chains sequenced from a single sample in a study of blood T cell repertoires in COVID-19. Using immunoSEQ multiplex PCR, the repertoire was profiled, and TCRdb retains in-frame clones only, with some absent. The table records roughly 120,000 clones, 70% to 80% of them present only once. The sequencing input was peripheral blood. The receptors derive from a man between 65 and 85 years old with acute or convalescent COVID-19.

The chain couples TRBV5-1 to TRBJ1-2; D may be TRBD1 (5 bases). Trimming took 5 bases from V and 4 from J, leaving 18 bases between them. CDR3 length: 15 residues. The germline V gene encodes CDR1 SGHRS and CDR2 YFSETQ. CDR3: CASRPGQGGGYGYTF. The CDR3 nucleotides are TGCGCCAGCAGGCCGGGGCAGGGCGGGGGCTATGGCTACACCTTC.

The V call is TRBV25-1, the J call TRBJ2-1; 8 bases map to TRBD1. Trimming cost V 4 bases and J 3 bases; bases outside gene matches: 5. Germline CDR1 and CDR2: MGHDK and SYGVNS. The CDR3 consists of 15 residues. In nucleotides, the CDR3 is TGTGCCAGCAGTGTCCGGGACAGGAGCTACAATGAGCAGTTCTTC. Its translation: CASSVRDRSYNEQFF. Full variable domain (remainder filled in from reference TRBV25-1 and TRBJ2-1): EADIYQTPRYLVIGTGKKITLECSQTMGHDKMYWYQQDPGMELHLIHYSYGVNSTEKGDLSSESTVSRIRTEHFPLTLESARPSHTSQYLCASSVRDRSYNEQFFGPGTRLTVL.

V usage is TRBV27 and J usage is TRBJ1-5; 8 positions agree with TRBD1. CDR3 length: 15 residues. Germline values: CDR1 MNHEY, CDR2 SMNVEV (reference sequence). Unmatched junction bases numbered 6, after V lost 4 bases and J lost 4 bases. The CDR3 protein is CASSYGDRLNQPQHF. The CDR3 DNA reads as TGTGCCAGCAGTTATGGGGACAGGTTAAATCAGCCCCAGCATTTT.

The V call is TRBV6-5, the J call TRBJ1-2, with D unclear. CDR3 size: 15 residues. The V gene's germline CDR1 is MNHEY and CDR2 SVGAGI. The V and J ends lost 5 bases and 5 bases respectively, with 18 bases between them. CDR3 bases: TGTGCCAGCAGTACCGGGAGGGCTTCTAGATATGGCTACACCTTC. Protein sequence: CASSTGRASRYGYTF.

The chain joins TRBV7-9 to TRBJ2-3; no definite D call. The CDR3 sequence is 12 residues long. The V and J ends lost 2 bases and 6 bases respectively, with 6 bases between them. Germline V lookup: CDR1 SEHNR, CDR2 FQNEAQ (reference sequence). Written as DNA, the CDR3 is TGTGCCAGCAGCTTAACGCGGGATACGCAGTATTTT. Translated: CASSLTRDTQYF. Based on the CDR3 plus reference TRBV7-9 and TRBJ2-3, the full variable domain is DTGVSQNPRHKITKRGQNVTFRCDPISEHNRLYWYRQTLGQGPEFLTYFQNEAQLEKSRLLSDRFSAERPKGSFSTLEIQRTEQGDSAMYLCASSLTRDTQYFGPGTRLTVL.

The chain is built from TRBV7-3 and TRBJ2-7, with no clear D. V shed 0 bases and J shed 4 bases, with 7 bases lying between them. CDR1 SGHTA and CDR2 FQGTGA come from the germline V gene. The CDR3 runs 13 residues. CDR3 nucleotide sequence: TGTGCCAGCAGCTTAACAGCCGAATACGAGCAGTACTTC. Protein product: CASSLTAEYEQYF.

This clone came up once. Different DNA sequences within this sample yield the same CDR3. V usage is TRBV7-9 and J usage is TRBJ2-5; 11 positions match TRBD2. V was clipped by 2 bases and J by 1 base; unmatched bases: 3. This CDR3 has 16 residues. From germline, CDR1 is SEHNR and CDR2 FQNEAQ (reference sequence). CDR3 loop: CASSLMGLAAQETQYF. Here the CDR3 DNA reads TGTGCCAGCAGCTTAATGGGACTAGCGGCCCAAGAGACCCAGTACTTC.

The V gene is TRBV11-2, the J gene TRBJ1-2; D is ambiguous. The CDR3 sequence is 13 residues long. Germline V gives CDR1 SGHAT, CDR2 FQNNGV. V lost 1 base, J lost 4 bases, and 7 bases lay in between. Here the CDR3 reads CASSLGGSYGYTF. The CDR3 DNA is TGTGCCAGCAGCTTAGGAGGGAGCTATGGCTACACCTTC. Full variable domain (outside the CDR3, taken from reference TRBV11-2 and TRBJ1-2): EAGVAQSPRYKIIEKRQSVAFWCNPISGHATLYWYQQILGQGPKLLIQFQNNGVVDDSQLPKDRFSAERLKGVDSTLKIQPAKLEDSAVYLCASSLGGSYGYTFGSGTRLTVV.

This rearrangement joins TRBV11-2 to TRBJ1-6; TRBD1 agrees at 8 bases. With 0 bases clipped from V and 10 bases from J, the junction kept 2 bases outside the gene matches. Germline CDR1 SGHAT, CDR2 FQNNGV. This CDR3 is built from 14 residues. The CDR3, as DNA: TGTGCCAGCAGCTTAGAGACAGGGGAATCACCCCTCCACTTT. Protein: CASSLETGESPLHF.

This clone was recorded a few times. The rearrangement joins TRBV4-3 to TRBJ2-7; maybe TRBD2 (5 bases). Trimming left V 1 base short and J 1 base short, with 11 bases between. Germline CDR1 LGHNA, CDR2 YSLEER. This CDR3 contains 15 residues. The CDR3 bases are TGCGCCAGCAGCCAAGGATTGAGCGGATCCTACGAGCAGTACTTC. Translation: CASSQGLSGSYEQYF.

This clone was observed a handful of times. The rearrangement links TRBV30 to TRBJ1-2; D gene ambiguous. Trimming left V 4 bases short and J 7 bases short, with 16 bases between. The CDR3 covers 13 residues. Germline CDR1 is GTSNPN and CDR2 is SVGIG (reference sequence). The CDR3 DNA is TGTGCCTGGACTAGGACTATAGGTACTGGCTACACCTTC. Protein sequence: CAWTRTIGTGYTF.

The J gene is TRBJ2-5, the V gene TRBV24-1, with 10 bases matching TRBD1. The J call could be wrong; TRBJ2-7 is a better fit for the DNA end. This CDR3 has 15 amino acids. CDR1 KGHDR and CDR2 SFDVKD come from the germline V gene. DNA for the CDR3: TGTGCCACCAGCCACTTTCGGACAGGGGGTAACGAGCAGTACTTC. This translates into CATSHFRTGGNEQYF.

The genes are TRBV12-5 and TRBJ2-5, with D maybe TRBD1 (5 bases). Trimming shortened V by 1 base and J by 3 bases, and 12 bases separated the two germline ends. Per germline, CDR1 LGHNT and CDR2 FRNRAP. The CDR3 is made up of 15 amino acids. The chain's CDR3 is CASGLGTNGEETQYF. For the CDR3, the DNA is TGTGCTAGTGGTTTGGGGACAAATGGGGAAGAGACCCAGTACTTC.

This clone was seen more than once but under ten times. The rearrangement uses TRBV13 and TRBJ1-2; 7 bases fit TRBD1. This CDR3 is 14 amino acids long. Germline V CDR1 and CDR2: PRHDT, FYEKMQ (reference sequence). V dropped 5 bases and J dropped 5; count of bases not matched to a gene: 8. This CDR3 is CASSPGTGAYGYTF. CDR3 nucleotides: TGTGCCAGCAGCCCCGGCACAGGGGCTTATGGCTACACCTTC.

V is TRBV25-1 and J is TRBJ1-1, with D perhaps TRBD1 (6 bases). The CDR3 is made up of 15 amino acids. CDR1 MGHDK and CDR2 SYGVNS come from the germline V gene. Between the trimmed V and J ends, which lost 3 bases and 3 bases, there was a span of 14 bases. CDR3 sequence (DNA): TGTGCCAGCAGTGAGACCTCCTCAGGGGACACTGAAGCTTTCTTT. Translation gives CASSETSSGDTEAFF.

V and J are TRBV19 and TRBJ2-2; 7 bases fit TRBD2. V shed 7 bases and J 4 bases; nucleotides not matched to a gene: 9. The CDR3 contains 15 residues. The germline V gene encodes CDR1 LNHDA and CDR2 SQIVND (reference sequence). Here the CDR3 DNA reads TGTGCCAGTACCCAGCCGGGCGGGGGCACCGGGGAGCTGTTTTTT. This encodes CASTQPGGGTGELFF. The full variable domain, rest sourced from reference TRBV19 and TRBJ2-2, is DGGITQSPKYLFRKEGQNVTLSCEQNLNHDAMYWYRQDPGQGLRLIYYSQIVNDFQKGDIAEGYSVSREKKESFPLTVTSAQKNPTAFYLCASTQPGGGTGELFFGEGSRLTVL.

This clone was observed once. This chain uses TRBV4-2 with TRBJ1-1; a weak D match, TRBD1 (6 bases). Trimming removed 0 bases from V and 6 bases from J, with 14 bases in between. Germline assignment: CDR1 LGHNA and CDR2 YNFKEQ. This CDR3 is 15 amino acids long. CDR3 region: CASSQDNRVVAEAFF. The CDR3 region has the DNA TGTGCCAGCAGCCAAGATAACAGGGTGGTCGCTGAAGCTTTCTTT.

This clone has a handful of counts. The chain employs TRBV18 and TRBJ2-7, with a weak D call TRBD2 (6 bases). The V gene lost 3 bases and the J gene lost 3 bases, with 18 bases spanning the gap. CDR1 KGHSH and CDR2 LQKENI come from the germline V gene. The CDR3 extends over 16 amino acids. CDR3 in DNA: TGTGCCAGCTCACCTCTCGGGGGATTGTCTATCTACGAGCAGTACTTC. Translating it yields CASSPLGGLSIYEQYF.

V usage is TRBV10-2 and J usage is TRBJ2-1; TRBD1 might be the D (6 bases). The CDR3 is 15 residues long. V was pared by 4 bases and J by 0 bases, with 10 bases between. The germline V gene has CDR1 WSHSY and CDR2 SAAADI. DNA of the CDR3: TGCGCCAGCAGTGTTTGGGACAACTCCTACAATGAGCAGTTCTTC. Translating gives CASSVWDNSYNEQFF.

There are a few counts of this clone. The chain carries TRBV18 and TRBJ1-5; no firm D call. The CDR3 covers 12 residues. V lost 3 bases to trimming and J lost 9 bases, with 9 bases between them. Germline loops: CDR1 KGHSH, CDR2 LQKENI. CDR3 residues: CASSPAGLPQHF. As DNA, the CDR3 is TGTGCCAGCTCACCCGCGGGGTTGCCCCAGCATTTT.

The chain employs TRBV28 and TRBJ1-4; possibly TRBD1 for D (6 bases). Trimming removed 7 bases from V and 2 bases from J, with 17 bases in between. The CDR3 is 16 residues long. Germline values: CDR1 MDHEN, CDR2 SYDVKM. The CDR3, as DNA: TGTGCCAGCACCCTAGGGGGAATTTCGACTAATGAAAAACTGTTTTTT. Its protein is CASTLGGISTNEKLFF.

This sequence joins TRBV9 and TRBJ2-3, with 15 bases matching TRBD2. The V gene end was trimmed by 2 bases and the J gene end by 1 base; junction bases not matched to a gene: 5. The CDR3 loop spans 18 amino acids. The germline V gene encodes CDR1 SGDLS and CDR2 YYNGEE. CDR3 loop: CASSVRTSGGARTDTQYF. The CDR3 DNA sequence: TGTGCCAGCAGCGTCCGGACTAGCGGGGGGGCCCGCACAGATACGCAGTATTTT. Full variable domain (rest looked up from reference TRBV9 and TRBJ2-3): DSGVTQTPKHLITATGQRVTLRCSPRSGDLSVYWYQQSLDQGLQFLIQYYNGEERAKGNILERFSAQQFPDLHSELNLSSLELGDSALYFCASSVRTSGGARTDTQYFGPGTRLTVL.

This sequence joins TRBV7-2 and TRBJ2-5; 8 bases line up with TRBD2. Germline V gene lookup returns CDR1 SGHTA and CDR2 FQGNSA. After removal of 4 bases from V and 4 bases from J, the junction contained 14 bases not matched to a gene. This CDR3 has 17 residues. The CDR3 is CASSSQSERGLGETQYF. CDR3 DNA sequence: TGTGCCAGCAGCTCCCAATCGGAGCGGGGGTTAGGAGAGACCCAGTACTTC.

This chain connects TRBV7-8 to TRBJ2-7; TRBD2 matches 10 bases. V lost 3 bases, J lost 4 bases, and 9 bases stayed unmatched. Germline V gene sequence: CDR1 SGHVS, CDR2 FQNEAQ. The length of the CDR3 is 16 residues. CDR3 nucleotides: TGTGCCAGCAGCTTGCCGGGACTAGCGAGTAGATACGAGCAGTACTTC. Amino acid sequence: CASSLPGLASRYEQYF. Complete variable domain (other parts from reference TRBV7-8 and TRBJ2-7): GAGVSQSPRYKVAKRGQDVALRCDPISGHVSLFWYQQALGQGPEFLTYFQNEAQLDKSGLPSDRFFAERPEGSVSTLKIQRTQQEDSAVYLCASSLPGLASRYEQYFGPGTRLTVT.

The V call is TRBV9, the J call TRBJ2-1; 9 bases map to TRBD2. The CDR3 has 18 amino acids. V was pared by 0 bases and J by 7 bases, with 14 bases of the junction left unmatched. Germline-derived CDR1 and CDR2 are SGDLS and YYNGEE. The CDR3 DNA reads as TGTGCCAGCAGCGTAGCTGGAGCGGGAGGTTACCAGGGAAATGAGCAGTTCTTC. Translation gives CASSVAGAGGYQGNEQFF. The whole variable domain, filled in from reference TRBV9 and TRBJ2-1, reads DSGVTQTPKHLITATGQRVTLRCSPRSGDLSVYWYQQSLDQGLQFLIQYYNGEERAKGNILERFSAQQFPDLHSELNLSSLELGDSALYFCASSVAGAGGYQGNEQFFGPGTRLTVL.